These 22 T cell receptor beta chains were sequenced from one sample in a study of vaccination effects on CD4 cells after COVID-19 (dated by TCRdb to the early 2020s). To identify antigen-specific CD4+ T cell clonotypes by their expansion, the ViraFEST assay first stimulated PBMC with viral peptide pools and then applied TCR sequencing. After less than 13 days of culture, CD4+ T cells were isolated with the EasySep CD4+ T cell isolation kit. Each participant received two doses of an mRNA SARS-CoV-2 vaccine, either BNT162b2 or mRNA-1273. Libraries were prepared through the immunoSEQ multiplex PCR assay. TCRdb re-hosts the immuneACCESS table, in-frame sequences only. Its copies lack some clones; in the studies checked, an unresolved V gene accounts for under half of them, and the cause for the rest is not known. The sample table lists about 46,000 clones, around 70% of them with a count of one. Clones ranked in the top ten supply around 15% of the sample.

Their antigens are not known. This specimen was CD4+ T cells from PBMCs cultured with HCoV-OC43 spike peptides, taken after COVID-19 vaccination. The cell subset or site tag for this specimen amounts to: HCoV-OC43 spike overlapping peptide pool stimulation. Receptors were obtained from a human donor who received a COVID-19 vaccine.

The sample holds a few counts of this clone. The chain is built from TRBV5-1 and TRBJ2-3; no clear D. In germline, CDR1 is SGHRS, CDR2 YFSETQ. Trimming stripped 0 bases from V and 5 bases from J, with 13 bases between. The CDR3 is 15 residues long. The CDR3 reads CASSLERPTEDTQYF. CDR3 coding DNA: TGCGCCAGCAGCTTGGAACGGCCTACGGAAGATACGCAGTATTTT. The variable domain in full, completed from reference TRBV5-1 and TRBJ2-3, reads KAGVTQTPRYLIKTRGQQVTLSCSPISGHRSVSWYQQTPGQGLQFLFEYFSETQRNKGNFPGRFSGRQFSNSRSEMNVSTLELGDSALYLCASSLERPTEDTQYFGPGTRLTVL.

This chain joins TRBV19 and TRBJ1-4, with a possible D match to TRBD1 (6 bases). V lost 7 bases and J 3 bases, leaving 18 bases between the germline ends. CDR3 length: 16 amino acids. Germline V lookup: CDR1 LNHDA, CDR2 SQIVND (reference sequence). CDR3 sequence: CASNRTPQGSNEKLFF. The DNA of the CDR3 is TGTGCCAGTAACCGAACCCCACAGGGTTCTAATGAAAAACTGTTTTTT.

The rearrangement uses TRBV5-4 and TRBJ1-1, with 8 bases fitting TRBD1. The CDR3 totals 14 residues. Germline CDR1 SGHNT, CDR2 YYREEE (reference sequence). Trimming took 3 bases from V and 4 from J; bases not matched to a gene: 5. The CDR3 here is CASSSGQGSTEAFF. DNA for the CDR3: TGTGCCAGCAGCTCAGGACAGGGTTCCACTGAAGCTTTCTTT.

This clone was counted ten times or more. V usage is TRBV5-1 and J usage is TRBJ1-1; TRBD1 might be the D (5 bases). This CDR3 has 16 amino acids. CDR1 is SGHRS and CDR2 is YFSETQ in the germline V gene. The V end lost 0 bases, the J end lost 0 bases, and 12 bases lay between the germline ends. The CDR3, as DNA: TGCGCCAGCAGCTTGGCAGGGAGTGGGATGAACACTGAAGCTTTCTTT. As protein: CASSLAGSGMNTEAFF. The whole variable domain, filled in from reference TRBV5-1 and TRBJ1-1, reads KAGVTQTPRYLIKTRGQQVTLSCSPISGHRSVSWYQQTPGQGLQFLFEYFSETQRNKGNFPGRFSGRQFSNSRSEMNVSTLELGDSALYLCASSLAGSGMNTEAFFGQGTRLTVV.

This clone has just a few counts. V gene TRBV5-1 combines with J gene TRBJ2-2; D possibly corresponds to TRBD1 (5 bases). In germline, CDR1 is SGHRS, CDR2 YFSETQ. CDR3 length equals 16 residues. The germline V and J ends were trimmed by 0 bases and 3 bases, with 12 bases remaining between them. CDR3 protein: CASSLELGVDTGELFF. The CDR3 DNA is TGCGCCAGCAGCTTGGAATTAGGGGTTGACACCGGGGAGCTGTTTTTT.

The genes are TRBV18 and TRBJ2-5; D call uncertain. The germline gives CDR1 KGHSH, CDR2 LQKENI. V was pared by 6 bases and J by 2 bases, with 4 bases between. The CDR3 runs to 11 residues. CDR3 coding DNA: TGTGCCAGCTCGCCTCAAGAGACCCAGTACTTC. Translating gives CASSPQETQYF.

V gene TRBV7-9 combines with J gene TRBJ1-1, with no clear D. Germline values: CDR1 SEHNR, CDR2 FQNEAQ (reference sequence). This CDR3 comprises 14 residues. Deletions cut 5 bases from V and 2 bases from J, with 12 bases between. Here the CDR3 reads CASSPGRGNTEAFF. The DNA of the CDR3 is TGTGCCAGCAGCCCCGGACGGGGAAACACTGAAGCTTTCTTT.

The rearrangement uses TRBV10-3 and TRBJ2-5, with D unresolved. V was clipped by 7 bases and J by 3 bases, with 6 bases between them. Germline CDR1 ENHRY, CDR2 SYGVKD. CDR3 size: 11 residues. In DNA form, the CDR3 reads TGTGCCATCAAACGGGAAGAGACCCAGTACTTC. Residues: CAIKREETQYF.

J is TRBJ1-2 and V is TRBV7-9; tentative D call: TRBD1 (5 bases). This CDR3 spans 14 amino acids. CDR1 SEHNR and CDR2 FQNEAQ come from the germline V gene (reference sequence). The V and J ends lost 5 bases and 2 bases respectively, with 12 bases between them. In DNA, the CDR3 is TGTGCCAGCAGCCGTTGGGACGGCAACTATGGCTACACCTTC. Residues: CASSRWDGNYGYTF. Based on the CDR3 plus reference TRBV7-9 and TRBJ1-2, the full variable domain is DTGVSQNPRHKITKRGQNVTFRCDPISEHNRLYWYRQTLGQGPEFLTYFQNEAQLEKSRLLSDRFSAERPKGSFSTLEIQRTEQGDSAMYLCASSRWDGNYGYTFGSGTRLTVV.

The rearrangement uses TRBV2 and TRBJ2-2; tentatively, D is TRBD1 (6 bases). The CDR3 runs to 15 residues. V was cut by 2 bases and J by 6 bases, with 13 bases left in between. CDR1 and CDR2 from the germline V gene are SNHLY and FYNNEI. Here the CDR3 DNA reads TGTGCCAGCAGTGAATATACAGGGTTCTCCGGGGAGCTGTTTTTT. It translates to CASSEYTGFSGELFF.

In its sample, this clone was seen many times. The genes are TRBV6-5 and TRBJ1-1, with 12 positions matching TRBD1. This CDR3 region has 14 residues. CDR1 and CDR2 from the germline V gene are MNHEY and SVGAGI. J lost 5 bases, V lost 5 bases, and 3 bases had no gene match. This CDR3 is CASSRDRGRTEAFF. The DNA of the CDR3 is TGTGCCAGCAGTCGGGACAGGGGGCGGACTGAAGCTTTCTTT.

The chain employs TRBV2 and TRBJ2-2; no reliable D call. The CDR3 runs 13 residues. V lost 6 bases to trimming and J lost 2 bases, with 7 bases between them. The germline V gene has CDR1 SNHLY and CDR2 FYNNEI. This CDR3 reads CASSKGNTGELFF. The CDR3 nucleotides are TGTGCCAGCAGCAAGGGAAACACCGGGGAGCTGTTTTTT.

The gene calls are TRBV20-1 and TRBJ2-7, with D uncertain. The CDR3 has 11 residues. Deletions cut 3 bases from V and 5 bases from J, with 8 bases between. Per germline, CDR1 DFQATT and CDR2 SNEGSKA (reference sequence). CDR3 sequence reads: CSASILDEQYF. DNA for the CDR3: TGCAGTGCTAGCATCTTAGACGAGCAGTACTTC.

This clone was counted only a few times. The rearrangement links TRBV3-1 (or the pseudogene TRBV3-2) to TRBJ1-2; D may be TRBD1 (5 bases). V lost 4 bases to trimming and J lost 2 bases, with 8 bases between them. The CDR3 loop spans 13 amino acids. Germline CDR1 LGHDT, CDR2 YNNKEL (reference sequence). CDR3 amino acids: CASSPDSNYGYTF. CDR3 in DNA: TGTGCCAGCAGCCCCGACAGCAACTATGGCTACACCTTC.

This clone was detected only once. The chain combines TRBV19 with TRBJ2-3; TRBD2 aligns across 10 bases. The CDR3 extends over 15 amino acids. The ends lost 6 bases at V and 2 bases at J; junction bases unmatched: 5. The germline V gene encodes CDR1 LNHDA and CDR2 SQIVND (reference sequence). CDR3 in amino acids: CASREREGVTDTQYF. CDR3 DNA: TGTGCCAGTAGAGAGCGGGAGGGCGTCACAGATACGCAGTATTTT. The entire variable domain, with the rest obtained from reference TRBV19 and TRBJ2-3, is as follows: DGGITQSPKYLFRKEGQNVTLSCEQNLNHDAMYWYRQDPGQGLRLIYYSQIVNDFQKGDIAEGYSVSREKKESFPLTVTSAQKNPTAFYLCASREREGVTDTQYFGPGTRLTVL.

CDR3 sequence reads: CASSQDPVRQGRDTEAFF. CDR3 nucleotide sequence: TGCGCCAGCAGCCAAGATCCCGTCCGACAGGGGAGGGACACTGAAGCTTTCTTT. This rearrangement joins TRBV4-1 to TRBJ1-1; 8 bases are a match to TRBD1. Per the germline V gene, CDR1 is MGHRA and CDR2 is YSYEKL. V dropped 0 bases and J dropped 3; count of bases not matched to a gene: 12. The CDR3 length is 18 residues.

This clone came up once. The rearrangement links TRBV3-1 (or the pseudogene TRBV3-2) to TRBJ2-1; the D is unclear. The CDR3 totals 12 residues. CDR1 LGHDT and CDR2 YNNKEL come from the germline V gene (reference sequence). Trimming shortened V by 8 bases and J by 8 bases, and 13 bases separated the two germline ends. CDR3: CASFGPSDEQFF. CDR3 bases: TGTGCCAGCTTCGGACCTTCCGATGAGCAGTTCTTC.

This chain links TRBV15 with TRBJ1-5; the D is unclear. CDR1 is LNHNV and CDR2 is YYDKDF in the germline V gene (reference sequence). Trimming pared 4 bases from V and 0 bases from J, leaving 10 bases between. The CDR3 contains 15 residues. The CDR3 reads CATSTGANSNQPQHF. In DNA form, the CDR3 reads TGTGCCACCAGCACTGGTGCGAATAGCAATCAGCCCCAGCATTTT.

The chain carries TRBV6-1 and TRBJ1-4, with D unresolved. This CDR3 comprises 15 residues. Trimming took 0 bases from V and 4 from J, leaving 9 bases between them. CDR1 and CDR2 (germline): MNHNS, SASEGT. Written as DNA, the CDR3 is TGTGCCAGCAGTGAAGCAACGAGACGTAATGAAAAACTGTTTTTT. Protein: CASSEATRRNEKLFF.

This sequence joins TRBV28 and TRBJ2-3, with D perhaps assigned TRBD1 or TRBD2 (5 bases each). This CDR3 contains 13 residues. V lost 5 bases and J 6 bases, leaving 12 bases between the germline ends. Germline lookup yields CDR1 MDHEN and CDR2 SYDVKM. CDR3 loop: CASSGDLPDTQYF. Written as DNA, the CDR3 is TGTGCCAGCAGTGGGGACCTCCCTGATACGCAGTATTTT.

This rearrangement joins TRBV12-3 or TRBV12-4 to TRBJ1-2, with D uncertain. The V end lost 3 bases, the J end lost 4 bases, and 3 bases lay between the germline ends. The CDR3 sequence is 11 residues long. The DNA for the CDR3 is TGTGCCAGCAGTTTCCGCTATGGCTACACCTTC. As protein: CASSFRYGYTF.

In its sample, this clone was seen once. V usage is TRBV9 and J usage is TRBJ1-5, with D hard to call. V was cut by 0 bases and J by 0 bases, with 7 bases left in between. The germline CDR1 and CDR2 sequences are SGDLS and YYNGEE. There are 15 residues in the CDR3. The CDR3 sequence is CASSVGGYSNQPQHF. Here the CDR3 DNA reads TGTGCCAGCAGCGTAGGAGGGTATAGCAATCAGCCCCAGCATTTT.